These T cell receptor beta chains were read from a single sample in a study of naive and memory T cell subsets. TCRdb re-called the UMI-ligation and nested PCR reads through MiXCR, storing one row per CDR3 protein. The data show tens of thousands of distinct CDR3 sequences, 10% to 15% seen once. The sequenced material came from effector memory CD4+ T cells from blood. The receptors derive from a human donor in good health. Both conserved end residues are part of each CDR3. Fields, in order: CDR3 DNA, CDR3 protein, J gene, clone size, D gene, V gene. The D gene is left open where the match is weak. Expanded clones get a size class; other rows say once, few or many, or leave the size out.

cdr3_nt: TGTGCCAGCAGAACCCGTGCTAGGACAGGGGGCCATCAGCCCCAGCATTTT
cdr3_aa: CASRTRARTGGHQPQHF
j_call: TRBJ1-5
clone_size: .
d_call: TRBD1
v_call: TRBV28

cdr3_nt: TGCAGCGTTGGGGCAGTCCAAGAGACCCAGTACTTC
cdr3_aa: CSVGAVQETQYF
j_call: TRBJ2-5
clone_size: .
d_call: .
v_call: TRBV29-1

cdr3_nt: TGTGCCAGCAGTGGAGGACAGGGATTCGCTGGGGCCAACGTCCTGACTTTC
cdr3_aa: CASSGGQGFAGANVLTF
j_call: TRBJ2-6
clone_size: few
d_call: TRBD1
v_call: TRBV12-3/TRBV12-4

cdr3_nt: TGTGCCAGCAAACTGGGACAGGGCACCGGGGAGCTGTTTTTT
cdr3_aa: CASKLGQGTGELFF
j_call: TRBJ2-2
clone_size: .
d_call: TRBD1
v_call: TRBV12-3/TRBV12-4

cdr3_nt: TGTGCCAGTAGTCCTCGGACTAGCACAGATACGCAGTATTTT
cdr3_aa: CASSPRTSTDTQYF
j_call: TRBJ2-3
clone_size: few
d_call: .
v_call: TRBV19

cdr3_nt: TGTGCCTGGAGGCGACAGGGTGCTAGCTATGGCTACACCTTC
cdr3_aa: CAWRRQGASYGYTF
j_call: TRBJ1-2
clone_size: many
d_call: TRBD1
v_call: TRBV30

cdr3_nt: TGTGCCAGCAGTTACACCGGGGCTGGGGCCAACGTCCTGACTTTC
cdr3_aa: CASSYTGAGANVLTF
j_call: TRBJ2-6
clone_size: few
d_call: .
v_call: TRBV6-2/TRBV6-3

cdr3_nt: TGTGCCAGCAGTTTACAGGGGGCGCTGGGCTACACCTTC
cdr3_aa: CASSLQGALGYTF
j_call: TRBJ1-2
clone_size: few
d_call: TRBD1
v_call: TRBV28

cdr3_nt: TGTGCCAGCAGCCAATTCAACACTGAAGCTTTCTTT
cdr3_aa: CASSQFNTEAFF
j_call: TRBJ1-1
clone_size: large
d_call: .
v_call: TRBV14

cdr3_nt: TGTGCCACCAGCCGGGGGAACTCCTACGAGCAGTACTTC
cdr3_aa: CATSRGNSYEQYF
j_call: TRBJ2-7
clone_size: many
d_call: .
v_call: TRBV24-1

cdr3_nt: TGCAGTGCTAGAGATTTGACAGGAACCTTAGCCAAAAACATTCAGTACTTC
cdr3_aa: CSARDLTGTLAKNIQYF
j_call: TRBJ2-4
clone_size: few
d_call: .
v_call: TRBV20-1

cdr3_nt: TGTGCCAGCAGAAAACTAGCGGGGTCCTACGAGCAGTACTTC
cdr3_aa: CASRKLAGSYEQYF
j_call: TRBJ2-7
clone_size: few
d_call: TRBD2
v_call: TRBV7-9

cdr3_nt: TGTGCCAGCAGCGTAGTCCCAGCGACCGGGGAGCTGTTTTTT
cdr3_aa: CASSVVPATGELFF
j_call: TRBJ2-2
clone_size: .
d_call: .
v_call: TRBV9

cdr3_nt: TGCGCCAGCAGTCCGAGAGGGGCAGGGGTTAGCAACGAGCAGTACTTC
cdr3_aa: CASSPRGAGVSNEQYF
j_call: TRBJ2-7
clone_size: medium-sized
d_call: .
v_call: TRBV5-1

cdr3_nt: TGCGCCAGCAGCTTGGGTCCGGAGACGAGGACAGATACGCAGTATTTT
cdr3_aa: CASSLGPETRTDTQYF
j_call: TRBJ2-3
clone_size: many
d_call: .
v_call: TRBV5-1

cdr3_nt: TGTGCCAGCACTACCGGGACTAGCGGGAGGGGAGATACGCAGTATTTT
cdr3_aa: CASTTGTSGRGDTQYF
j_call: TRBJ2-3
clone_size: .
d_call: TRBD2
v_call: TRBV12-3/TRBV12-4

cdr3_nt: TGTGCCAGCAGCTTAGGAGACAAAAACATTCAGTACTTC
cdr3_aa: CASSLGDKNIQYF
j_call: TRBJ2-4
clone_size: medium-sized
d_call: .
v_call: TRBV7-8

cdr3_nt: TGCAGTCCAAGACTAGCGGGAGGGGCAGATACGCAGTATTTT
cdr3_aa: CSPRLAGGADTQYF
j_call: TRBJ2-3
clone_size: medium-sized
d_call: TRBD2
v_call: TRBV20-1

cdr3_nt: TGTGCCAGCAGTCCCCTGACAGGCACTGAAGCTTTCTTT
cdr3_aa: CASSPLTGTEAFF
j_call: TRBJ1-1
clone_size: .
d_call: .
v_call: TRBV27

cdr3_nt: TGTGCCAGCAGCTTACAGGGGACGGAGTCACCCCTCCACTTT
cdr3_aa: CASSLQGTESPLHF
j_call: TRBJ1-6
clone_size: many
d_call: .
v_call: TRBV7-2

cdr3_nt: TGTGCCAGCAGTTTATCGGGACGAACCTACGAGCAGTACTTC
cdr3_aa: CASSLSGRTYEQYF
j_call: TRBJ2-7
clone_size: few
d_call: .
v_call: TRBV27

cdr3_nt: TGTGCCTGCGGGCAGAACACTGAAGCTTTCTTT
cdr3_aa: CACGQNTEAFF
j_call: TRBJ1-1
clone_size: .
d_call: .
v_call: TRBV30

cdr3_nt: TGTGCCAGTAGTATCGGGACAGCCAACTCCTATGGCTACACCTTC
cdr3_aa: CASSIGTANSYGYTF
j_call: TRBJ1-2
clone_size: .
d_call: TRBD1
v_call: TRBV19

cdr3_nt: TGCAGTGCCACCCGTAGCGGGCAAGAGACCCAGTACTTC
cdr3_aa: CSATRSGQETQYF
j_call: TRBJ2-5
clone_size: .
d_call: TRBD2
v_call: TRBV20-1

cdr3_nt: TGTGCCAGCAGTATCCGGGACCCAGTCCGGGAAAACATTCAGTACTTC
cdr3_aa: CASSIRDPVRENIQYF
j_call: TRBJ2-4
clone_size: few
d_call: .
v_call: TRBV2

cdr3_nt: TGTGCCACCGGGGAGGGACTAGCGAACACAGATACGCAGTATTTT
cdr3_aa: CATGEGLANTDTQYF
j_call: TRBJ2-3
clone_size: many
d_call: TRBD2
v_call: TRBV10-3

cdr3_nt: TGTGCCAGTCTCTCGGGTGGTTATAGCTCCTACAATGAGCAGTTCTTC
cdr3_aa: CASLSGGYSSYNEQFF
j_call: TRBJ2-1
clone_size: few
d_call: .
v_call: TRBV6-2/TRBV6-3

cdr3_nt: TGCGCCAGCAGCGCGTCAGGGAGCGTAGATCAGCCCCAGCATTTT
cdr3_aa: CASSASGSVDQPQHF
j_call: TRBJ1-5
clone_size: .
d_call: .
v_call: TRBV5-1

cdr3_nt: TGCGCCAGCAGCCAGCCCTTCTTGCGGGAGACCCAGTACTTC
cdr3_aa: CASSQPFLRETQYF
j_call: TRBJ2-5
clone_size: many
d_call: .
v_call: TRBV4-1

cdr3_nt: TGCAGTGCTAGTCACAGGGGGGATCAGCCCCAGCATTTT
cdr3_aa: CSASHRGDQPQHF
j_call: TRBJ1-5
clone_size: .
d_call: TRBD1
v_call: TRBV20-1

cdr3_nt: TGTGCCAGCAGCCCAGTTGGGCCCAAAAACATTCAGTACTTC
cdr3_aa: CASSPVGPKNIQYF
j_call: TRBJ2-4
clone_size: many
d_call: .
v_call: TRBV7-9

cdr3_nt: TGTGCCAGCAGTTTGTTGAGACACCGAAACAATGAGCAGTTCTTC
cdr3_aa: CASSLLRHRNNEQFF
j_call: TRBJ2-1
clone_size: many
d_call: .
v_call: TRBV12-3/TRBV12-4

cdr3_nt: TGTGCCAGCAGCTTAGCCGGGATCAGTTACGAGCAGTACTTC
cdr3_aa: CASSLAGISYEQYF
j_call: TRBJ2-7
clone_size: many
d_call: .
v_call: TRBV7-2

cdr3_nt: TGTGCCAGCCACACCAGAAACACCATATATTTT
cdr3_aa: CASHTRNTIYF
j_call: TRBJ1-3
clone_size: .
d_call: .
v_call: TRBV12-3/TRBV12-4

cdr3_nt: TGTGCCAGCAGCGTTAGCGGGAGTGGGGACAATGAGCAGTTCTTC
cdr3_aa: CASSVSGSGDNEQFF
j_call: TRBJ2-1
clone_size: many
d_call: TRBD2
v_call: TRBV11-2

cdr3_nt: TGTGCCAGCAGCCCCATGTGGGGGGCCCTCTATGGCTACACCTTC
cdr3_aa: CASSPMWGALYGYTF
j_call: TRBJ1-2
clone_size: few
d_call: .
v_call: TRBV5-5

cdr3_nt: TGTGCCAGCAGTCCCCTTCGGGCAGGGGAATCTGGAAACACCATATATTTT
cdr3_aa: CASSPLRAGESGNTIYF
j_call: TRBJ1-3
clone_size: few
d_call: .
v_call: TRBV6-5

cdr3_nt: TGTGCCAGCAGCTTAGCCGAATGGGGTGAGCAGTTCTTC
cdr3_aa: CASSLAEWGEQFF
j_call: TRBJ2-1
clone_size: many
d_call: .
v_call: TRBV7-9

cdr3_nt: TGTGCCATCAACGACAGGGTTGGCACTGAAGCTTTCTTT
cdr3_aa: CAINDRVGTEAFF
j_call: TRBJ1-1
clone_size: many
d_call: TRBD1
v_call: TRBV10-3

cdr3_nt: TGTGCCAGCAGCTTAGTGTCGGCTGAGCAGTTCTTC
cdr3_aa: CASSLVSAEQFF
j_call: TRBJ2-1
clone_size: many
d_call: .
v_call: TRBV7-9

cdr3_nt: TGTGCCAGCAGCGGAATGACCGGGACCTCCTACTCTGGGGCCAACGTCCTGACTTTC
cdr3_aa: CASSGMTGTSYSGANVLTF
j_call: TRBJ2-6
clone_size: few
d_call: .
v_call: TRBV7-9

cdr3_nt: TGCGCCAGCGGGACAGAATACTACGAGCAGTACTTC
cdr3_aa: CASGTEYYEQYF
j_call: TRBJ2-7
clone_size: many
d_call: TRBD1
v_call: TRBV5-1

cdr3_nt: TGTGCCAGCAGCGCCGAAGAGACCCAGTACTTC
cdr3_aa: CASSAEETQYF
j_call: TRBJ2-5
clone_size: many
d_call: .
v_call: TRBV5-6

cdr3_nt: TGTGCCAGCAGCTTAGATACTAGAAATGAGCAGTTCTTC
cdr3_aa: CASSLDTRNEQFF
j_call: TRBJ2-1
clone_size: .
d_call: .
v_call: TRBV7-9

cdr3_nt: TGTGCCAGTAGTATCCGGGGAGTGAACACTGAAGCTTTCTTT
cdr3_aa: CASSIRGVNTEAFF
j_call: TRBJ1-1
clone_size: .
d_call: .
v_call: TRBV19

cdr3_nt: TGCGCCAGCAGCTTTGGATTGTGGAATGAGCAGTTCTTC
cdr3_aa: CASSFGLWNEQFF
j_call: TRBJ2-1
clone_size: .
d_call: .
v_call: TRBV5-1

cdr3_nt: TGTGCCACCAGCAAGAGGCAGGGGGGGATCGGGGAGCTGTTTTTT
cdr3_aa: CATSKRQGGIGELFF
j_call: TRBJ2-2
clone_size: .
d_call: .
v_call: TRBV15

cdr3_nt: TGCAGTGCTAGGACACTAGCGGGAGGGGGGGCAGGCACAGATACGCAGTATTTT
cdr3_aa: CSARTLAGGGAGTDTQYF
j_call: TRBJ2-3
clone_size: few
d_call: TRBD2
v_call: TRBV20-1

cdr3_nt: TGTGCCAGCACCCGGGATAGGGGCACCTACAATGAGCAGTTCTTC
cdr3_aa: CASTRDRGTYNEQFF
j_call: TRBJ2-1
clone_size: few
d_call: .
v_call: TRBV3-1

cdr3_nt: TGCAGTGCGGCGACAGGGCACGAGCAGTACTTC
cdr3_aa: CSAATGHEQYF
j_call: TRBJ2-7
clone_size: .
d_call: TRBD1
v_call: TRBV20-1

cdr3_nt: TGTGCCAGCCGACCTGACCCAACCTACGAGCAGTACTTC
cdr3_aa: CASRPDPTYEQYF
j_call: TRBJ2-7
clone_size: few
d_call: .
v_call: TRBV6-2/TRBV6-3

cdr3_nt: TGTGCCAGCAGTTACTCATCGGGGGCTCAGCCCCAGCATTTT
cdr3_aa: CASSYSSGAQPQHF
j_call: TRBJ1-5
clone_size: many
d_call: .
v_call: TRBV6-6

cdr3_nt: TGTGCCAGCAGTGAGCTAGGGAACTATGGCTACACCTTC
cdr3_aa: CASSELGNYGYTF
j_call: TRBJ1-2
clone_size: medium-sized
d_call: .
v_call: TRBV2

cdr3_nt: TGCGCCAGCAGCCAAGGACGACGCACGGGGTTGGATCAGCCCCAGCATTTT
cdr3_aa: CASSQGRRTGLDQPQHF
j_call: TRBJ1-5
clone_size: many
d_call: .
v_call: TRBV4-1

cdr3_nt: TGTGCCAGCAGCCCACAGGGGGCTTTGGAGACCCAGTACTTC
cdr3_aa: CASSPQGALETQYF
j_call: TRBJ2-5
clone_size: .
d_call: TRBD1
v_call: TRBV7-9

cdr3_nt: TGTGCCAGCAGCAAAGAAAGAAGCGGGAGGGCTTTAACCGGGGAGCTGTTTTTT
cdr3_aa: CASSKERSGRALTGELFF
j_call: TRBJ2-2
clone_size: .
d_call: .
v_call: TRBV21-1

cdr3_nt: TGTGCCAGCAGCCCTCCCGGGAATGTGGGCGGTAACCCCTACGAGCAGTACTTC
cdr3_aa: CASSPPGNVGGNPYEQYF
j_call: TRBJ2-7
clone_size: many
d_call: .
v_call: TRBV7-2

cdr3_nt: TGCGCCAGCAGTCACCCGGGCCCGGGAGGTCCTATTAACTATGGCTACACCTTC
cdr3_aa: CASSHPGPGGPINYGYTF
j_call: TRBJ1-2
clone_size: .
d_call: .
v_call: TRBV23-1

cdr3_nt: TGTGCTAGTGGATGGAGGACCGGGGAGCTGTTTTTT
cdr3_aa: CASGWRTGELFF
j_call: TRBJ2-2
clone_size: many
d_call: .
v_call: TRBV12-5